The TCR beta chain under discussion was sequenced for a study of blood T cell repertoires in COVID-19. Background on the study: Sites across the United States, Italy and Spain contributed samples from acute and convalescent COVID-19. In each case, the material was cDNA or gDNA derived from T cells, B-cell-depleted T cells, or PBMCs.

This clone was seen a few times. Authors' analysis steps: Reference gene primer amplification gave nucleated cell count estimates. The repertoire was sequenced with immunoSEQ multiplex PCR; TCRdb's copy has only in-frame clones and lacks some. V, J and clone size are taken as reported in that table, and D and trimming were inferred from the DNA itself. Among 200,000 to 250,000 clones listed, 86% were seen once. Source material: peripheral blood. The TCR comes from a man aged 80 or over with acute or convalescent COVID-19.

The CDR3 protein is CASSSTVASTGGGNTEAFF. The CDR3, as DNA: TGTGCCAGCAGTTCTACCGTCGCCTCGACAGGGGGAGGGAACACTGAAGCTTTCTTT. The chain couples TRBV28 to TRBJ1-1, with 9 positions matching TRBD1. V gave up 4 bases and J gave up 1 base; unmatched junction bases: 16. Germline-derived CDR1 and CDR2 are MDHEN and SYDVKM. This CDR3 spans 19 amino acids.